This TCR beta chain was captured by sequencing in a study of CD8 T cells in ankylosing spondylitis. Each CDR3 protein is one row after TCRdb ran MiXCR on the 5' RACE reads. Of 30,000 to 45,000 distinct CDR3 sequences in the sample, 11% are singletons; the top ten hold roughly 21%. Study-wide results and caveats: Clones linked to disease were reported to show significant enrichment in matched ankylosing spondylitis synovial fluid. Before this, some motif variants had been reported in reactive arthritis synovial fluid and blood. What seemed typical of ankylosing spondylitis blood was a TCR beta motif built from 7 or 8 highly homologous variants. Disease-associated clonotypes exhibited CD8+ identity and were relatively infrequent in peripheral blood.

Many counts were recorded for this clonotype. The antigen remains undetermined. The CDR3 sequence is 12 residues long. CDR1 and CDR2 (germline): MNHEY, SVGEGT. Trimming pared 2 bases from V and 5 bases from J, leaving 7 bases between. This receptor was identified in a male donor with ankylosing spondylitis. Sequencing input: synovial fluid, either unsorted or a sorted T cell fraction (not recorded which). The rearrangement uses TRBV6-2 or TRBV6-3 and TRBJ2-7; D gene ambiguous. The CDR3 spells CASSYGADEQYF. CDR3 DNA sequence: TGTGCCAGCAGTTACGGCGCGGACGAGCAGTACTTC.